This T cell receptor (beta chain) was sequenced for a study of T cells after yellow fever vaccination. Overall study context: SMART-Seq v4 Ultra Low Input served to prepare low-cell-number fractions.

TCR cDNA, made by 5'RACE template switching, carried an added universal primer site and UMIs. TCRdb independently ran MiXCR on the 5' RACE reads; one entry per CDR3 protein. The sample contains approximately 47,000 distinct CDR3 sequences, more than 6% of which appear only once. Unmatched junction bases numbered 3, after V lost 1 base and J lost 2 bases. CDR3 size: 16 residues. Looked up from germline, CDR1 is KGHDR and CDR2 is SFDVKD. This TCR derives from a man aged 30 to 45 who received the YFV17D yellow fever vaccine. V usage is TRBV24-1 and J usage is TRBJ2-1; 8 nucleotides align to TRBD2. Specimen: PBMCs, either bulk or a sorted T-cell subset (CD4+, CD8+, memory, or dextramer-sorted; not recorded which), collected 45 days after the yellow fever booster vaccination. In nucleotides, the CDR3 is TGTGCCACCAGTGATTTAGCGGGAGTCGCCTACAATGAGCAGTTCTTC. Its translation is CATSDLAGVAYNEQFF.